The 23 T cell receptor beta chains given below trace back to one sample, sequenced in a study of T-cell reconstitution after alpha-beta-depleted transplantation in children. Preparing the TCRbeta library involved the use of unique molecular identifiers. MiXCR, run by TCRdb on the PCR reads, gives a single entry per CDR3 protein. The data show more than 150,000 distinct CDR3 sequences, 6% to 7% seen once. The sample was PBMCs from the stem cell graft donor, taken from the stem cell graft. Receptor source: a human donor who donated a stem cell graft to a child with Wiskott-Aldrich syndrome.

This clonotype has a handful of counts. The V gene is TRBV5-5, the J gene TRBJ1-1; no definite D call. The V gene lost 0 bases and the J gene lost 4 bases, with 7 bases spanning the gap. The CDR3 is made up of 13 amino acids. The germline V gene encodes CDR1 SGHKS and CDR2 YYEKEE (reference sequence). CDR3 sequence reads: CASSLVGFTEAFF. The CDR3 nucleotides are TGTGCCAGCAGCTTGGTAGGGTTCACTGAAGCTTTCTTT.

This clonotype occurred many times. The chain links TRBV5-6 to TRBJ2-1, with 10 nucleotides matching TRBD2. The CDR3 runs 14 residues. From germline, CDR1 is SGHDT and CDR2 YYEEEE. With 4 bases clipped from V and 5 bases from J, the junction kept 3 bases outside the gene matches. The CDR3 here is CASSGTSDHNEQFF. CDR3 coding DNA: TGTGCCAGCAGCGGGACTAGCGATCACAATGAGCAGTTCTTC.

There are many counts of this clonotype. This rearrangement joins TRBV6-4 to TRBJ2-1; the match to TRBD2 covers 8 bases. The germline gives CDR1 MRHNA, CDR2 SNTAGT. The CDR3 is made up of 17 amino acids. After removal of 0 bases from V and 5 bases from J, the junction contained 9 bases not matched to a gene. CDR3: CASSDSVSGGDHNEQFF. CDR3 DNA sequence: TGTGCCAGCAGTGACTCAGTAAGCGGGGGTGATCACAATGAGCAGTTCTTC.

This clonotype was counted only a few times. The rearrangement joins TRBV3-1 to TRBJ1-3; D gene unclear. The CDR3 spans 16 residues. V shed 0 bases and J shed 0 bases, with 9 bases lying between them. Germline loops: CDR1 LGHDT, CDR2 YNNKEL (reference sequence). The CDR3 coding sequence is TGTGCCAGCAGCCAAGACCAGTCGAGCTCTGGAAACACCATATATTTT. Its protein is CASSQDQSSSGNTIYF.

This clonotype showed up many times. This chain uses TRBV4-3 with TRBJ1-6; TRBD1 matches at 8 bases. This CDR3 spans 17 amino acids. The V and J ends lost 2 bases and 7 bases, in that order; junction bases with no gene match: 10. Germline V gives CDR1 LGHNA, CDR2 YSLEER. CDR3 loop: CASSQSLARQGNSPLHF. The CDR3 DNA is TGCGCCAGCAGCCAATCTCTAGCCCGACAGGGGAATTCACCCCTCCACTTT.

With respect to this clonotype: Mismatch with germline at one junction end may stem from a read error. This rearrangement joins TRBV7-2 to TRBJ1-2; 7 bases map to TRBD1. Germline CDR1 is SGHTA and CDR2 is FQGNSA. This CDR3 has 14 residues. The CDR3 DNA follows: TGTGCCAGCAGCCTAGCGACAGGGATGGACGGCTACACCTTC. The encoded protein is CASSLATGMDGYTF.

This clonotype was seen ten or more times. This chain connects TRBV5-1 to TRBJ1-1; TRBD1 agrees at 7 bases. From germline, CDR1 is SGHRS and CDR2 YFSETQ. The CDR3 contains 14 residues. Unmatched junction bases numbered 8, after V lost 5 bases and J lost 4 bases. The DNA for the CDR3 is TGCGCCAGCAGGGGGACAGTTGGGGGCACTGAAGCTTTCTTT. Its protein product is CASRGTVGGTEAFF. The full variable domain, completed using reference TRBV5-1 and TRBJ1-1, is KAGVTQTPRYLIKTRGQQVTLSCSPISGHRSVSWYQQTPGQGLQFLFEYFSETQRNKGNFPGRFSGRQFSNSRSEMNVSTLELGDSALYLCASRGTVGGTEAFFGQGTRLTVV.

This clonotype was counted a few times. CDR3 residues: CASSLWTSRSEQYF. CDR3 in DNA: TGCGCCAGCAGCTTGTGGACTAGCAGGTCTGAGCAGTACTTC. The rearrangement joins TRBV5-1 to TRBJ2-7; 8 bases are shared with TRBD2. J gave up 7 bases and V 1 base, and 7 bases lay outside the gene matches. The length of the CDR3 is 14 residues. CDR1 and CDR2 (germline): SGHRS, YFSETQ.

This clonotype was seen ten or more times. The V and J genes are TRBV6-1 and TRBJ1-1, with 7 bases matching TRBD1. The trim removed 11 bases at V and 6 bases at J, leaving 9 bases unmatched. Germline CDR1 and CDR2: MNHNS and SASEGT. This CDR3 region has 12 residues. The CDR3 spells CAGYGTASEAFF. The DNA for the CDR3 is TGTGCCGGGTATGGGACAGCCTCTGAAGCTTTCTTT.

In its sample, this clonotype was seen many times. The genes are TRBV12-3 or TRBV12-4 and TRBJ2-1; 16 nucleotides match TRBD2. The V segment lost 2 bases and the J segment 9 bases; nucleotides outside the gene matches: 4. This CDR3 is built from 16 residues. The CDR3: CASSLPGLAGGPEQFF. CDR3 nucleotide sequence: TGTGCCAGCAGTTTACCGGGACTAGCGGGAGGGCCTGAGCAGTTCTTC.

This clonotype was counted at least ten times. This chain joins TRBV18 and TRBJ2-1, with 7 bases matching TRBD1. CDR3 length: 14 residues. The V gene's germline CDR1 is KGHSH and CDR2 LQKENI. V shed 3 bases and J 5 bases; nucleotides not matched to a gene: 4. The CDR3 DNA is TGTGCCAGCTCACCCTTAGGACAGGACAATGAGCAGTTCTTC. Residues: CASSPLGQDNEQFF.

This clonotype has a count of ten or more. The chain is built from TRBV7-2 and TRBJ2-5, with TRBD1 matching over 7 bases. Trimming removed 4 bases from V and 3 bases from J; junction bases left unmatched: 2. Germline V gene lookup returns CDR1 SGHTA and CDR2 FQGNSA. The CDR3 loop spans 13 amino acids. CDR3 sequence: CASSSGQEETQYF. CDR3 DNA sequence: TGTGCCAGCAGCTCCGGACAGGAAGAGACCCAGTACTTC.

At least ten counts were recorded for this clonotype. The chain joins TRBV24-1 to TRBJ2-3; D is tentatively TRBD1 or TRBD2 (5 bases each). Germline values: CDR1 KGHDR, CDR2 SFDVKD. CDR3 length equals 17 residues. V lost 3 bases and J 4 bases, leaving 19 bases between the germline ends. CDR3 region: CATSDAPGPGGADTQYF. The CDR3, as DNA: TGTGCCACCAGTGATGCTCCGGGACCCGGAGGCGCAGATACGCAGTATTTT.

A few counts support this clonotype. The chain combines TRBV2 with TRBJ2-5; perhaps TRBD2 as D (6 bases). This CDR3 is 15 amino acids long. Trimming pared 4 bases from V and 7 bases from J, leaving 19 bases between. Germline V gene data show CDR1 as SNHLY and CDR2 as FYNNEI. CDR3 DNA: TGTGCCAGCAGTGGGCGGGAAGGTTCGCGGTGGACCCAGTACTTC. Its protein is CASSGREGSRWTQYF. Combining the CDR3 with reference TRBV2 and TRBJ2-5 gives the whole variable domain EPEVTQTPSHQVTQMGQEVILRCVPISNHLYFYWYRQILGQKVEFLVSFYNNEISEKSEIFDDQFSVERPDGSNFTLKIRSTKLEDSAMYFCASSGREGSRWTQYFGPGTRLLVL.

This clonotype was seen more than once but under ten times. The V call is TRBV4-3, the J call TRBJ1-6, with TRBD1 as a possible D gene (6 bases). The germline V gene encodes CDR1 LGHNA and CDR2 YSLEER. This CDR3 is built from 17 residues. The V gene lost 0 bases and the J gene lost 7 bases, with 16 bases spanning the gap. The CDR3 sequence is CASSQDPGGLWNSPLHF. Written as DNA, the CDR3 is TGCGCCAGCAGCCAAGATCCGGGGGGCTTGTGGAATTCACCCCTCCACTTT.

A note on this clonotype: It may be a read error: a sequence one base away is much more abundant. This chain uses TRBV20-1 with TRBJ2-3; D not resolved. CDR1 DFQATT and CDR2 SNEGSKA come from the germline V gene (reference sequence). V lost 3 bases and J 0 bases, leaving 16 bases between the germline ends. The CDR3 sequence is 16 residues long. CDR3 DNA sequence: TGCAGTGCTAGTGCGGCGAGGAAGGATAGCACAGATACGCAGTATTTT. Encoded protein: CSASAARKDSTDTQYF.

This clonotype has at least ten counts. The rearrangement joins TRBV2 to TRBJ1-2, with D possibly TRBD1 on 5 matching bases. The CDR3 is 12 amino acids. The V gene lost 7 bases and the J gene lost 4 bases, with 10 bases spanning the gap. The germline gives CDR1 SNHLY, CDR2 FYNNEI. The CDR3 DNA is TGTGCCAGCAACCTAGACAGCTATGGCTACACCTTC. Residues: CASNLDSYGYTF. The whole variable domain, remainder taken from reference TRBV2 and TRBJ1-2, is EPEVTQTPSHQVTQMGQEVILRCVPISNHLYFYWYRQILGQKVEFLVSFYNNEISEKSEIFDDQFSVERPDGSNFTLKIRSTKLEDSAMYFCASNLDSYGYTFGSGTRLTVV.

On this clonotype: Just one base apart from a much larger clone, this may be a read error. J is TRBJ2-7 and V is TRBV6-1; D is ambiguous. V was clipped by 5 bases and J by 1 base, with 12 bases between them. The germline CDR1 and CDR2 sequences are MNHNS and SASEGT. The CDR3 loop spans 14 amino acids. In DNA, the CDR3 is TGTGCCAGCAGTCGCCTGACACGATCCTACGAGCAGTACTTC. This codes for CASSRLTRSYEQYF.

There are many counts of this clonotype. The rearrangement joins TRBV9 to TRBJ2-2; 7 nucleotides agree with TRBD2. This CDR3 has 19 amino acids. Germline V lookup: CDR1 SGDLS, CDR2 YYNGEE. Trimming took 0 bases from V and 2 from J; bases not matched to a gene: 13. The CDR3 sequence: CASSVGSKAAGDNTGELFF. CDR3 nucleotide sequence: TGTGCCAGCAGCGTAGGAAGCAAGGCGGCGGGAGACAACACCGGGGAGCTGTTTTTT.

DNA of the CDR3: TGTGCCAGCAGGCAGGACACTTACGAGCAGTACTTC. Its protein product is CASRQDTYEQYF. This chain connects TRBV25-1 to TRBJ2-7, with a possible D match to TRBD1 (5 bases). The CDR3 is made up of 12 amino acids. Per germline, CDR1 MGHDK and CDR2 SYGVNS. The V end was cut by 6 bases, the J end by 4 bases, with 10 bases between.

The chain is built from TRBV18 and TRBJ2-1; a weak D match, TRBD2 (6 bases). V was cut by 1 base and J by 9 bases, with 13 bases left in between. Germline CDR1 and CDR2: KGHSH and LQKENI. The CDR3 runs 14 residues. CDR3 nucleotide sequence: TGTGCCAGCTCACCACAACGGGAGTCATCTGAGCAGTTCTTC. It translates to CASSPQRESSEQFF.

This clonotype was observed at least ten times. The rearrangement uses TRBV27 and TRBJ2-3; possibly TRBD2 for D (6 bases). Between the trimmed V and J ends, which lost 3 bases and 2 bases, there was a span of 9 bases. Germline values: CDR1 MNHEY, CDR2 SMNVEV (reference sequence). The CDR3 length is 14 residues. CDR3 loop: CASSLGGNTDTQYF. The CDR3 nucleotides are TGTGCCAGCAGTTTGGGCGGGAACACAGATACGCAGTATTTT.

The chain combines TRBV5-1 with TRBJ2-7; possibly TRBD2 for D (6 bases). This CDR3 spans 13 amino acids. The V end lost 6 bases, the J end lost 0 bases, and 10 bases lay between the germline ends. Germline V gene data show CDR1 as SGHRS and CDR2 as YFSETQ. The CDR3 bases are TGCGCCAGCATGAGGGACTTCTCCTACGAGCAGTACTTC. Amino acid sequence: CASMRDFSYEQYF.